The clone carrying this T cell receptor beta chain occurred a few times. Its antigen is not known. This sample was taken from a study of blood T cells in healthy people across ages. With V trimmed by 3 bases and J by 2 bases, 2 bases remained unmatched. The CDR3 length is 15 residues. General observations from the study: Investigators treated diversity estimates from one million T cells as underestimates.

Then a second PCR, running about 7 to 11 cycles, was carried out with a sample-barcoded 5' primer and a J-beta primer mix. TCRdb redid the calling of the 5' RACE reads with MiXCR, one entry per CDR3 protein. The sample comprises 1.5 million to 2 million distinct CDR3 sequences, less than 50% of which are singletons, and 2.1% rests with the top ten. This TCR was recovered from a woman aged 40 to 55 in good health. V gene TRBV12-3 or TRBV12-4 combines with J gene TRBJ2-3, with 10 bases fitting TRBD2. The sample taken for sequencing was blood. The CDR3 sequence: CASSFLAGATDTQYF. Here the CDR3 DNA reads TGTGCCAGCAGTTTCCTAGCGGGGGCCACAGATACGCAGTATTTT.